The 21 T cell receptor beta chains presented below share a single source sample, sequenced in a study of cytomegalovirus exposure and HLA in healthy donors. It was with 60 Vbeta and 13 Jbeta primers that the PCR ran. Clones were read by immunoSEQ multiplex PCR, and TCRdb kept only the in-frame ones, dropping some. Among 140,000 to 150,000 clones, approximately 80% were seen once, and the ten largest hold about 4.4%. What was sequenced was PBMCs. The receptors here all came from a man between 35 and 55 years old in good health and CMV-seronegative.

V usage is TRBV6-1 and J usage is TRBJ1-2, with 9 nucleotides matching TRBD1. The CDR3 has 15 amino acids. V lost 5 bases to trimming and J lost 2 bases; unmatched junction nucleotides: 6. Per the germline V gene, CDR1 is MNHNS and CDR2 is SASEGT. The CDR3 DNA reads TGTGCCAGCAGTTCCGGACAGGGGCAGAACTATGGCTACACCTTC. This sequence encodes CASSSGQGQNYGYTF.

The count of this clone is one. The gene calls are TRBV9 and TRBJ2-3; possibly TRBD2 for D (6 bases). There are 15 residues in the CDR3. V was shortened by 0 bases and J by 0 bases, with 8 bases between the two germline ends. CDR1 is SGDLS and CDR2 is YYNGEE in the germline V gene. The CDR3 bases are TGTGCCAGCAGCGTAGGACTAGTGAGCACAGATACGCAGTATTTT. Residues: CASSVGLVSTDTQYF.

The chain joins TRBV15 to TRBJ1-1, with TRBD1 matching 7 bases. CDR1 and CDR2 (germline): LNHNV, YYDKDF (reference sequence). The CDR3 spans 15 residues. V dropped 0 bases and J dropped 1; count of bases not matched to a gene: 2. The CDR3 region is CATSRERTGNTEAFF. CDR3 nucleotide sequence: TGTGCCACCAGCAGAGAAAGGACAGGGAACACTGAAGCTTTCTTT.

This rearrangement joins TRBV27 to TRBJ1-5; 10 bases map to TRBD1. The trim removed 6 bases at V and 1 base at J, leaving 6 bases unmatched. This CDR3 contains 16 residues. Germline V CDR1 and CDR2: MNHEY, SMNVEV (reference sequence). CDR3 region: CASSSRDRGSNQPQHF. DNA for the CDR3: TGTGCCAGCAGCTCGCGGGACAGGGGAAGCAATCAGCCCCAGCATTTT.

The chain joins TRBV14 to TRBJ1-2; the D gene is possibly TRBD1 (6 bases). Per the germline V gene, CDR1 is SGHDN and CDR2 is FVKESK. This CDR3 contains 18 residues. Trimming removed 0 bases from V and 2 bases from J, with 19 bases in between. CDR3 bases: TGTGCCAGCAGCCAAGATGTGCGTCACAGGGATTCCAACTATGGCTACACCTTC. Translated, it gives CASSQDVRHRDSNYGYTF.

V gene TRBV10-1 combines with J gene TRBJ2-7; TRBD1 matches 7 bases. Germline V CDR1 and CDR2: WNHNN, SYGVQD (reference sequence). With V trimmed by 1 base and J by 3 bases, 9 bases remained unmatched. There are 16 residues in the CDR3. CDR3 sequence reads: CASSEFLTGSLYEQYF. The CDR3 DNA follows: TGCGCCAGCAGTGAGTTCCTGACAGGGTCCCTCTACGAGCAGTACTTC.

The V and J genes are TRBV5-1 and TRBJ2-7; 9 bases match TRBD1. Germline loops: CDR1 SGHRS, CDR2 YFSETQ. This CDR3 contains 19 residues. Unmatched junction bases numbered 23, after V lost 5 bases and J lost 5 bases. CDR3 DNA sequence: TGCGCCAGCAGATTACGACCGGGACAGGGATTACGGAGTACAAACGAGCAGTACTTC. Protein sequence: CASRLRPGQGLRSTNEQYF.

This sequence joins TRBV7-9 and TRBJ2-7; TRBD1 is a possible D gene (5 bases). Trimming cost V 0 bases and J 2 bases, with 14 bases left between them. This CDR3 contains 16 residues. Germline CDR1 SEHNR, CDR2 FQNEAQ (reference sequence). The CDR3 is CASSLALAGPPYEQYF. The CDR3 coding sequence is TGTGCCAGCAGCTTAGCGCTGGCAGGGCCTCCCTACGAGCAGTACTTC.

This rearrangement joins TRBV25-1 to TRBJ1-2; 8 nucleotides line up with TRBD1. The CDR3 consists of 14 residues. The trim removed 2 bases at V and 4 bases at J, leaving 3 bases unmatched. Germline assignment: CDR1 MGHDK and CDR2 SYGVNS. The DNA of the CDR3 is TGTGCCAGCAGTGAAGAGGACAGGGTCTATGGCTACACCTTC. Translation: CASSEEDRVYGYTF.

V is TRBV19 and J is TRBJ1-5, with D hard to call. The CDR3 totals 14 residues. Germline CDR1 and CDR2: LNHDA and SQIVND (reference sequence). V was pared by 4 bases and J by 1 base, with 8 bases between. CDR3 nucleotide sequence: TGTGCCAGTAGTACCCCGGGGAGCAATCAGCCCCAGCATTTT. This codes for CASSTPGSNQPQHF.

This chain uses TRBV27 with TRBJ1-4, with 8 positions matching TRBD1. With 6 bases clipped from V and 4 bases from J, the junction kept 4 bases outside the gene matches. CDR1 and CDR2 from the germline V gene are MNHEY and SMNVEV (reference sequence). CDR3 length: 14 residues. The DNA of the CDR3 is TGTGCCAGCAGGGGGACAGGAGTTAATGAAAAACTGTTTTTT. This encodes CASRGTGVNEKLFF.

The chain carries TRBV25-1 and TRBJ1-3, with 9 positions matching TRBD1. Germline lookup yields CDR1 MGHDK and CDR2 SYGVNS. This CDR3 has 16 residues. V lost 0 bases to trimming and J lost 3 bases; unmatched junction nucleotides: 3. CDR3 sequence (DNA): TGTGCCAGCAGTGAATACGGGACAGGGATTGGAAACACCATATATTTT. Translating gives CASSEYGTGIGNTIYF.

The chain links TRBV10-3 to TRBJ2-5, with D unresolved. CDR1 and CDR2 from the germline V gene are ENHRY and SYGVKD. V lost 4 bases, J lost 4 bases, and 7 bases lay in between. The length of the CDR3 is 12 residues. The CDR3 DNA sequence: TGTGCCATCAGTGCCTCAGGAGAGACCCAGTACTTC. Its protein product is CAISASGETQYF.

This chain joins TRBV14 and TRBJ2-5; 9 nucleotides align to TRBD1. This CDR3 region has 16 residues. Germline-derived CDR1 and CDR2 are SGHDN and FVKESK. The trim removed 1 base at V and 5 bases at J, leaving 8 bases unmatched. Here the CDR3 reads CASSQGQGEEAETQYF. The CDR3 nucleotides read TGTGCCAGCAGCCAAGGACAGGGGGAGGAAGCGGAGACCCAGTACTTC.

In nucleotides, the CDR3 is TGTGCCAGCAGTGCTAGGGCAGGGAAAACTGAAGCTTTCTTT. Encoded protein: CASSARAGKTEAFF. V gene TRBV27 combines with J gene TRBJ1-1, with a possible D match to TRBD1 (5 bases). There are 14 residues in the CDR3. Germline CDR1 reads MNHEY; CDR2 reads SMNVEV (reference sequence). V was trimmed by 5 bases and J by 5 bases, leaving 15 bases between them.

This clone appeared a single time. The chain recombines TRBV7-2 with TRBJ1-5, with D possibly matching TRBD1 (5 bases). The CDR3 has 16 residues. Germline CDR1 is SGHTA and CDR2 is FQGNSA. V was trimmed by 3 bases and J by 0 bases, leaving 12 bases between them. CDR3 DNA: TGTGCCAGCAGCTTGGAAGGGGTGAATAGCAATCAGCCCCAGCATTTT. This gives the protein CASSLEGVNSNQPQHF. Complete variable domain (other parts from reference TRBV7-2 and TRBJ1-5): GAGVSQSPSNKVTEKGKDVELRCDPISGHTALYWYRQSLGQGLEFLIYFQGNSAPDKSGLPSDRFSAERTGGSVSTLTIQRTQQEDSAVYLCASSLEGVNSNQPQHFGDGTRLSIL.

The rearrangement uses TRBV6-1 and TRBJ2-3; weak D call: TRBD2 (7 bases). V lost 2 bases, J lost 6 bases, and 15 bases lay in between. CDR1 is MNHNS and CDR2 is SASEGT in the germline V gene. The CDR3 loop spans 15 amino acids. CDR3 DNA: TGTGCCAGCAGTGAAATGGGCGGGGGCGGTGATACGCAGTATTTT. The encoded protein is CASSEMGGGGDTQYF.

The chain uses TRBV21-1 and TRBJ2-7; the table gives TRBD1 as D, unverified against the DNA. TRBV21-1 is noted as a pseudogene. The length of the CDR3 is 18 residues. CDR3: CASSASRLGTGLTYEQYF. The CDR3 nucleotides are TGTGCCAGCAGCGCTAGTCGGCTCGGGACAGGTCTAACCTACGAGCAGTACTTC.

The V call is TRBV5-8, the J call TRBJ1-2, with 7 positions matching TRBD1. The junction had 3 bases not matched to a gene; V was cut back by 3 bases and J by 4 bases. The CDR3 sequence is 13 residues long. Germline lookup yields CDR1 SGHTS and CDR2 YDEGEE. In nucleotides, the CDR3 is TGTGCCAGCAGCTCGGGGGACAGCTATGGCTACACCTTC. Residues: CASSSGDSYGYTF.

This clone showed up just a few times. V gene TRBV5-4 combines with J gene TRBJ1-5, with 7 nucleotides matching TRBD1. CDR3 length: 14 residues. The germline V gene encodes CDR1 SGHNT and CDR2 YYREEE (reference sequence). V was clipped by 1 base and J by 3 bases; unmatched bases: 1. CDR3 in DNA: TGTGCCAGCAGCTTGCAGGGGGTCAATCAGCCCCAGCATTTT. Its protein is CASSLQGVNQPQHF.

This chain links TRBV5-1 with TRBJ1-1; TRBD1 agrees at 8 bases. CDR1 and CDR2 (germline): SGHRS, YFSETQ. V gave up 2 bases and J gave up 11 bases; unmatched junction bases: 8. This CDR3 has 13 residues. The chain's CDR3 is CASSLGQGLVAFF. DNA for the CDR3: TGCGCCAGCAGCTTAGGACAGGGTTTAGTGGCTTTCTTT.